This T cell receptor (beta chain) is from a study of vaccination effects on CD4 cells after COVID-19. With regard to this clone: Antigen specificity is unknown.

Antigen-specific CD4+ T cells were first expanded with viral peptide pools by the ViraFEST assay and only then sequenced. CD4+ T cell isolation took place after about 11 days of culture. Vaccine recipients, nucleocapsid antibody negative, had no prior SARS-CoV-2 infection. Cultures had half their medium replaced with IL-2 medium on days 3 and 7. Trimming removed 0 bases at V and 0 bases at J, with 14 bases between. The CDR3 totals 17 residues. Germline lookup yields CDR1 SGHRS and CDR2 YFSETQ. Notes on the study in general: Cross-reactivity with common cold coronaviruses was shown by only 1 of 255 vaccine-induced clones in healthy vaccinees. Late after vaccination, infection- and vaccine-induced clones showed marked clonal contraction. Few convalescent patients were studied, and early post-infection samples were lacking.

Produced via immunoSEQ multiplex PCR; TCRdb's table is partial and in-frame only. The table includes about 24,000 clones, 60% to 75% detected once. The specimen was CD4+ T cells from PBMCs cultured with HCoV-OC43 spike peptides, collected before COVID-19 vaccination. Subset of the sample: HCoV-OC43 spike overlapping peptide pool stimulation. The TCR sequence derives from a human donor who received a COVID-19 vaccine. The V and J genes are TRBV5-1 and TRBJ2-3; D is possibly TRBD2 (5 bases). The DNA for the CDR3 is TGCGCCAGCAGCTTGGCAAAAGGACTTCCTAGCACAGATACGCAGTATTTT. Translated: CASSLAKGLPSTDTQYF. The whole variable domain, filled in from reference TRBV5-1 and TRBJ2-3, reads KAGVTQTPRYLIKTRGQQVTLSCSPISGHRSVSWYQQTPGQGLQFLFEYFSETQRNKGNFPGRFSGRQFSNSRSEMNVSTLELGDSALYLCASSLAKGLPSTDTQYFGPGTRLTVL.